Listed here are 10 T cell receptor beta chains from one sample, sequenced in a study of blood T cell repertoires in COVID-19. The data were produced by immunoSEQ multiplex PCR, yet TCRdb's version contains in-frame clones alone and is incomplete. The sample holds 200,000 to 300,000 clones, almost 85% seen once. The material sequenced was peripheral blood. The receptors derive from a man between 50 and 59 years old with acute or convalescent COVID-19.

The CDR3 here is CATSRGLAGVSQGETQYF. The CDR3 nucleotides are TGTGCCACCAGCAGAGGGCTAGCGGGGGTTTCTCAGGGGGAGACCCAGTACTTC. V is TRBV15 and J is TRBJ2-5; 10 positions match TRBD2. Germline CDR1 LNHNV, CDR2 YYDKDF (reference sequence). Trimming cost V 1 base and J 5 bases; bases outside gene matches: 13. The CDR3 is 18 amino acids.

This chain uses TRBV18 with TRBJ2-1; 10 bases fit TRBD2. In germline, CDR1 is KGHSH, CDR2 LQKENI. The CDR3 is made up of 16 amino acids. Trimming removed 0 bases from V and 11 bases from J; junction bases left unmatched: 10. Here the CDR3 DNA reads TGTGCCAGCTCACCACCGGGGCTAGCGGGAGATGGTCAGCAGTTCTTC. Protein sequence: CASSPPGLAGDGQQFF. The full variable domain, completed using reference TRBV18 and TRBJ2-1, is NAGVMQNPRHLVRRRGQEARLRCSPMKGHSHVYWYRQLPEEGLKFMVYLQKENIIDESGMPKERFSAEFPKEGPSILRIQQVVRGDSAAYFCASSPPGLAGDGQQFFGPGTRLTVL.

The chain recombines TRBV18 with TRBJ2-4; the match to TRBD1 covers 10 bases. From germline, CDR1 is KGHSH and CDR2 LQKENI. J was trimmed by 14 bases and V by 2 bases; bases with no gene match: 9. CDR3 length: 14 residues. CDR3 protein: CASSPLGQGGSEYF. CDR3 in DNA: TGTGCCAGCTCACCATTAGGACAGGGGGGCAGCGAGTACTTC.

This chain uses TRBV4-1 with TRBJ1-2, with a weak D call TRBD1 (5 bases). The CDR3 length is 15 residues. The germline gives CDR1 MGHRA, CDR2 YSYEKL. Trimming left V 0 bases short and J 6 bases short, with 14 bases between. The CDR3 nucleotides are TGCGCCAGCAGCCAAGATCGCCCCAGGGTGGATGGCTACACCTTC. Translating gives CASSQDRPRVDGYTF.

The gene calls are TRBV27 and TRBJ1-4; maybe TRBD1 (6 bases). Trimming stripped 2 bases from V and 8 bases from J, with 24 bases between. This CDR3 is built from 18 residues. The germline V gene encodes CDR1 MNHEY and CDR2 SMNVEV (reference sequence). The chain's CDR3 is CASSLTAYTGHRGEKLFF. CDR3 DNA: TGTGCCAGCAGTTTAACGGCTTATACAGGGCATCGGGGAGAAAAACTGTTTTTT.

This clone was recorded only once. V and J are TRBV7-9 and TRBJ1-2, with D maybe TRBD1 (5 bases). The CDR3 is made up of 15 amino acids. V was cut by 1 base and J by 4 bases, with 13 bases left in between. Germline V gives CDR1 SEHNR, CDR2 FQNEAQ (reference sequence). CDR3 sequence (DNA): TGTGCCAGCAGCTTAGGACAGACCTCTATCTATGGCTACACCTTC. Protein sequence: CASSLGQTSIYGYTF.

This rearrangement joins TRBV7-9 to TRBJ2-5; TRBD2 aligns across 9 bases. The CDR3 totals 14 residues. Germline CDR1 is SEHNR and CDR2 is FQNEAQ (reference sequence). V gave up 7 bases and J gave up 2 bases; unmatched junction bases: 5. The CDR3 coding sequence is TGTGCCAGCACCTGGGCGGGGGGGCAAGAGACCCAGTACTTC. Encoded protein: CASTWAGGQETQYF.

The chain uses TRBV6-1 and TRBJ2-2, with 7 bases fitting TRBD2. Germline V lookup: CDR1 MNHNS, CDR2 SASEGT. V lost 3 bases and J lost 6; bases outside the gene matches: 16. The CDR3 totals 18 residues. The CDR3 bases are TGTGCCAGCAGTGAGCGGGGACTATTAATATCCGGGCCCGGGGAGCTGTTTTTT. It codes for CASSERGLLISGPGELFF.

The J gene is TRBJ1-2, the V gene TRBV7-3; possibly TRBD1 for D (5 bases). Germline V lookup: CDR1 SGHTA, CDR2 FQGTGA. V lost 2 bases, J lost 0 bases, and 7 bases lay in between. The CDR3 totals 14 residues. The CDR3 is CASSLDSTNYGYTF. As DNA, the CDR3 is TGTGCCAGCAGCTTAGACAGCACTAACTATGGCTACACCTTC.

About this clone: An end of the junction differs from the germline gene, which may be a read error. CDR3 region: CASSPQGPQYNEQFF. The CDR3 DNA follows: TGTGCTAGCAGCCCACAGGGGCCGCAATACAATGAGCAGTTCTTC. The chain employs TRBV7-7 and TRBJ2-1, with 7 bases aligning to TRBD1. The CDR3 is 15 amino acids. In germline, CDR1 is SSHAT, CDR2 FNYEAQ (reference sequence).